The 9 T cell receptor beta chains given below trace back to one sample, sequenced in a study of post-analysis software for immune sequencing data (dated by TCRdb to the mid-2010s). Here is what the overall study found, with its caveats: Patients showed significantly higher frequencies than controls for several TRBV segments, among them TRBV5-6, TRBV5-1 and TRBV20-1.

To prepare the library, PCR was applied. The instrument given in TCRdb is Illumina HiSeq 2500. Unique molecular identifiers were incorporated into TCR beta cDNA libraries to reduce PCR and sequencing biases. TCRdb reprocessed the public reads (quality trimming at Q25 with fastp, clone calling with MiXCR) and kept in-frame beta chains. One record per CDR3 amino acid sequence lists the most common genes and DNA. Within this sample are hundreds of thousands of distinct CDR3 sequences, with under 70% of them counted one time only. Together, the top ten hold approximately 4.5% of the sample. No antigens are known for them. The specimen sequenced was blood. The receptors come from a girl aged 10 to 17 with multiple sclerosis.

The chain uses TRBV11-1 and TRBJ1-1; D unclear. V was pared by 3 bases and J by 4 bases, with 9 bases between. Germline V gene sequence: CDR1 SGHAT, CDR2 FQDESV (reference sequence). CDR3 size: 13 residues. The CDR3 protein is CASSFARFTEAFF. The CDR3 DNA sequence: TGTGCCAGCAGCTTTGCCAGGTTCACTGAAGCTTTCTTT. Variable domain in full (rest from reference TRBV11-1 and TRBJ1-1): EAEVAQSPRYKITEKSQAVAFWCDPISGHATLYWYRQILGQGPELLVQFQDESVVDDSQLPKDRFSAERLKGVDSTLKIQPAELGDSAMYLCASSFARFTEAFFGQGTRLTVV.

This clonotype came up a few times. This chain uses TRBV29-1 with TRBJ2-7, with D perhaps assigned TRBD1 or TRBD2 (5 bases each). Germline CDR1 SQVTM, CDR2 ANQGSEA. The V gene lost 5 bases and the J gene lost 2 bases, with 16 bases spanning the gap. CDR3 length: 14 residues. The CDR3 here is CSVRVPREPYEQYF. Written as DNA, the CDR3 is TGCAGCGTTCGGGTCCCCAGGGAGCCCTACGAGCAGTACTTC.

This clonotype was seen a handful of times. The gene calls are TRBV29-1 and TRBJ2-1; D could derive from TRBD1 or TRBD2 (5 bases each). CDR3 length: 15 residues. V shed 0 bases and J shed 0 bases, with 9 bases lying between them. Germline V CDR1 and CDR2: SQVTM, ANQGSEA. CDR3: CSVEDPGTSYNEQFF. CDR3 in DNA: TGCAGCGTTGAAGATCCGGGGACCTCCTACAATGAGCAGTTCTTC.

This clonotype was seen a few times. The chain recombines TRBV6-5 with TRBJ2-6; 7 positions agree with TRBD2. After removal of 0 bases from V and 1 base from J, the junction contained 15 bases not matched to a gene. Germline V CDR1 and CDR2: MNHEY, SVGAGI. This CDR3 region has 21 residues. CDR3 region: CASSYSKASGRVESGANVLTF. The CDR3 coding sequence is TGTGCCAGCAGTTACTCGAAGGCTAGCGGAAGGGTAGAGTCTGGGGCCAACGTCCTGACTTTC.

This clonotype was observed a few times. The V gene is TRBV7-6, the J gene TRBJ2-3, with D maybe TRBD2 (6 bases). This CDR3 is built from 16 residues. Germline V gene data show CDR1 as SGHVS and CDR2 as FNYEAQ. V lost 3 bases and J lost 0, with 13 bases in between. In DNA form, the CDR3 reads TGTGCCAGCAGCTTTCGGAGCGGGCCTAGCACAGATACGCAGTATTTT. Its translation: CASSFRSGPSTDTQYF.

The chain carries TRBV2 and TRBJ2-3; 12 bases map to TRBD2. In germline, CDR1 is SNHLY, CDR2 FYNNEI. The CDR3 consists of 15 residues. The V and J ends lost 6 bases and 9 bases, in that order; junction bases with no gene match: 10. The CDR3, as DNA: TGTGCCAGCAGGGGACTAGCGGGTCCTCCAAGGACGCAGTATTTT. Amino acid sequence: CASRGLAGPPRTQYF.

This clonotype has a handful of counts. The chain couples TRBV20-1 to TRBJ1-2, with D hard to call. The CDR3 contains 12 residues. From germline, CDR1 is DFQATT and CDR2 SNEGSKA (reference sequence). V lost 3 bases to trimming and J lost 4 bases, with 9 bases between them. CDR3 sequence reads: CSASGSSYGYTF. The CDR3 DNA reads TGCAGTGCTAGCGGCAGCTCCTATGGCTACACCTTC.

V and J are TRBV20-1 and TRBJ2-5; 7 bases align to TRBD2. The CDR3 consists of 15 residues. V was clipped by 3 bases and J by 1 base; unmatched bases: 8. Looked up from germline, CDR1 is DFQATT and CDR2 is SNEGSKA (reference sequence). In DNA form, the CDR3 reads TGCAGTGCTAGCGTCCCGGGACTAAGCCAAGAGACCCAGTACTTC. It encodes CSASVPGLSQETQYF.

This clonotype came up a few times. V gene TRBV29-1 combines with J gene TRBJ2-1; maybe TRBD2 (6 bases). CDR1 SQVTM and CDR2 ANQGSEA come from the germline V gene. The length of the CDR3 is 15 residues. Trimming left V 6 bases short and J 2 bases short, with 17 bases between. The CDR3 here is CSVVIWDSPYNEQFF. The CDR3 coding sequence is TGCAGCGTGGTAATATGGGACTCCCCCTACAATGAGCAGTTCTTC.